This T cell receptor beta chain is drawn from a study of blood T cell repertoires in COVID-19. Whole-study context: COVID-19 samples from acute and convalescent phases originated in the United States, Italy and Spain. Nucleic acid was either cDNA or gDNA, and it came from T cells, B-cell-depleted T cells, or PBMCs.

In the original workflow: By means of reference gene primer amplification, nucleated cell counts were estimated. The repertoire was sequenced with immunoSEQ multiplex PCR; TCRdb's copy has only in-frame clones and lacks some. V, J and clone size reflect that table, while D and trimming were determined from the DNA. This table has roughly 250,000 clones, approximately 90% appearing once. Germline-derived CDR1 and CDR2 are KGHSH and LQKENI. The CDR3 sequence is 15 residues long. V shed 6 bases and J shed 4 bases, with 15 bases lying between them. V is TRBV18 and J is TRBJ1-4, with D perhaps matching TRBD1 (6 bases). Sequencing was carried out using peripheral blood. The sequence was collected from a woman between 40 and 50 years old with acute or convalescent COVID-19. The CDR3 nucleotides read TGTGCCAGCTCGCCCCCGGGACAAGTTAATGAAAAACTGTTTTTT. Protein product: CASSPPGQVNEKLFF.